What follows is one TCR beta chain and its context. The data derive from a study of blood T cell repertoires in COVID-19. The protocol was immunoSEQ multiplex PCR, while the TCRdb copy is restricted to in-frame clones and leaves out a portion. This table holds about 270,000 clones, under 95% found once. The sample consisted of PBMCs or T cells enriched from blood (not recorded which). This TCR came from a man between 35 and 55 years old who had been exposed to COVID-19.

In DNA, the CDR3 is TGTGCCAGCAGCTCTTTGCGGGGAGGAACGAATGAAAAACTGTTTTTT. Amino acid sequence: CASSSLRGGTNEKLFF. The J gene is TRBJ1-4, the V gene TRBV7-9; D is ambiguous. The CDR3 totals 16 residues. The germline V and J ends were trimmed by 4 bases and 5 bases, with 17 bases remaining between them. CDR1 SEHNR and CDR2 FQNEAQ come from the germline V gene (reference sequence). Variable domain in full (rest from reference TRBV7-9 and TRBJ1-4): DTGVSQNPRHKITKRGQNVTFRCDPISEHNRLYWYRQTLGQGPEFLTYFQNEAQLEKSRLLSDRFSAERPKGSFSTLEIQRTEQGDSAMYLCASSSLRGGTNEKLFFGSGTQLSVL.